Listed here is a single T cell receptor beta chain. Its antigen is currently not known. No much larger clone is present one base from it, and per-base qualities are unavailable. Receptors were amplified or captured by the immunoSEQ multiplex PCR assay. For the multiplex PCR, a mixture combining 60 forward primers for TCR Vbeta segments and 13 reverse primers for TCR Jbeta segments was used. Amplification of the CDR3 region of rearranged TCR beta genes was performed with a multiplex PCR assay on genomic DNA. On the Illumina HiSeq System, the amplified TCR beta libraries were sequenced as 87-base-pair reads. Concerning the study's data processing: In a later analysis, roughly 80 million unique TCR beta chains were counted across the approximately 620 repertoires, and around 10 million of these chains were shared by at least two donors. Raw reads were error-corrected and collapsed into unique sequences by a nearest-neighbor algorithm in which closely related sequences were merged to remove PCR and sequencing errors. V, D and J gene segments were assigned by aligning CDR3 sequences to IMGT reference sequences. For a sequence to be retained, at least a six-nucleotide match to both a V gene segment and a J gene segment was required. A rearrangement was called productive if the CDR3 had no stop codons and remained in frame with V and J, and every other rearrangement was called non-productive. Following IMGT convention, CDR3 was defined as the stretch from the second conserved V-encoded cysteine to the conserved J-encoded phenylalanine. In an earlier analysis of roughly 610 of the donors, sequences lacking an unambiguous match to a single V gene segment were excluded. In an earlier analysis of several hundred of the donors, a V segment was called functional when productive rearrangements were above 56.7%, and segregating when the standard deviation between donors exceeded 5%. To diagnose cytomegalovirus status from the catalog of TCR beta chain sequences, a statistical classification framework was built. V and J gene assignment, in a later analysis, came from comparing TCR nucleotide sequences with IMGT/GENE-DB human TR gene sequences. Using the TCRdist pipeline, a later analysis assigned CDR3 sequences along with most-parsimonious VDJ recombination scenarios. A later analysis defined each TCR beta chain by its CDR3 amino acid sequence plus V-gene family, and excluded reads lacking a unique V-gene family. As a way to deal with suspected cross-contamination and a sequencing artifact, a later analysis dropped 592 nucleotide sequences that were highly shared and had low generation probability. A later analysis calculated a clonal expansion index for each public chain from normalized within-repertoire ranks of inferred template counts. Generation probabilities in a later analysis came from a VDJ recombination model fitted to out-of-frame rearrangements, and those results were checked against IGoR. In a later analysis, TCR-TCR, TCR-HLA and TCR-CMV co-occurrence was scored with hypergeometric tests, and a repertoire-size bias correction was applied to TCR pairs. In a later analysis, false discovery rates were estimated by permuting HLA or CMV assignments 20 times. In a later analysis, co-occurring TCRs were grouped with DBSCAN, and TCRdist sequence similarity was added when clustering was performed within HLA-allele-positive subsets. Repertoires with fewer than 30,000 or more than 120,000 public chains were left out of co-occurrence clustering, as were five repertoires with anomalous nucleotide sharing. TCRdb mirrors the immuneACCESS table, restricted to in-frame sequences. Some clones are absent from its copies; in checked studies, under half trace to an unresolved V gene, and the reason for the others is unknown. The V and J calls and clone size were taken over from that table, and D and trimming were inferred from the DNA. Within this sample are about 190,000 clones, with approximately 83% of them counted one time only. The leading ten clones occupy around 1.3% of the sample.

The CDR3, cysteine through phenylalanine, is 13 amino acids long. Only the CDR3 DNA stays, 39 bases, in frame from base 1. CDR1 and CDR2 (GTSNPN, SVGIG) derive from the germline V gene (reference sequence). The germline V and J ends show losses of 5 bases and 6 bases respectively, and no gene match explains 4 bases of the junction. These data belong to a study of cytomegalovirus exposure and HLA in healthy donors (dated by TCRdb to 2016 to 2017). Turning to the overall study: In an earlier analysis of approximately 500 of the donors, approximately 300 Gb of sequence data and about 110 million unique TCR beta sequences from 180 million or so T cells were reported. Donor age, sex, ethnicity and CMV serostatus were compiled alongside the repertoire data. HLA typing included class I and class II loci at four-digit resolution. Every repertoire in the discovery cohort had been generated on one and the same sequencing platform. On average, 235,054 unique TCR beta nucleotide sequences were sequenced per donor among fewer than 500 genotyped donors of the cohort, with roughly 18% of those sequences being non-productive. Along with the approximately 700-subject first cohort, a separate validation cohort of over a hundred different subjects was used. A later genetic analysis took genome-wide SNP genotypes for about three fifths of the roughly 700 donors and used that subset as a discovery cohort. Of the 398 genotyped donors, approximately 81% were placed in the genetic ancestry cluster associated with self-reported Caucasian donors. Because of strong linkage in the cohort, roughly five DR-DQ haplotypes were treated as single units for association and clustering. An earlier analysis of roughly 580 of the donors used high-throughput TCR beta sequencing to judge whether each TCR beta V gene segment behaved as functional or pseudogenic. Roughly 300 gigabases of sequencing data and around 85 million unique TCR sequences made up an early release that covered some 640 HLA-typed donors. The study aimed to test whether cataloging public T cell receptors could reveal signatures of past pathogen exposure. In a later analysis, previously published TCR beta repertoires from 500 to 750 donors were re-analyzed and high-resolution HLA genotyping was added so that TCR occurrence patterns could be studied. Typing coverage differed by locus: A, B, C, DRB1 and DQB1 were typed in roughly 620-640 donors, DQA1 in about 560, DPA1 in over 600, and DPB1 in approximately 450. High-throughput TCR immunosequencing, statistical association of individual TCRs with disease status, and machine learning were combined to predict cytomegalovirus infection status. Rather than drawing on any new phenotypic data, the later analysis identified candidate immune exposures from TCR beta sequences and the way those sequences occurred across donors. The study profiled the T cell repertoires of more than 500 subjects by immunosequencing and related them to cytomegalovirus serostatus.

What the research found in general, with its limitations: For the cohort, immune exposure information was limited to CMV serostatus. In a later analysis, most CMV-associated TCR beta chains were found to appear HLA-restricted, with HLA associations seemingly driven largely by CMV exposure. In both the original and validation cohorts, the classifier was reported to diagnose cytomegalovirus status with high specificity and sensitivity. Strong co-occurrence of HLA alleles, especially DR and DQ, made assigning TCR associations to individual alleles difficult. In a later analysis, TCR association rates were found to vary across HLA loci, with the most associated TCRs seen for DRB1 alleles and the fewest for HLA-C alleles. An association between a missense DCLRE1C variant and V-gene and J-gene trimming of TCR beta chains was found in a later genetic analysis and replicated in an independent cohort. A total of 150 to 200 TCR beta chains were listed by the study as associated with cytomegalovirus. The earlier analysis of approximately 540 of the donors excluded some 15 rarely observed V segments, including chromosome 9 orphons, because counts were too low. In this cohort, only TCR beta chains were sequenced, and detectable features were limited by the absence of alpha or paired-chain data. The authors suggested that the approach could potentially be extended to other disease states and immunological phenotypes. A further reported finding was that TCR beta sequences accurately predicted the HLA-A and HLA-B alleles for most subjects in the first cohort. Correlated functional status among segregating V segments might reflect linkage disequilibrium, but an unknown experimental factor could not be ruled out. In a later genetic analysis, fewer N-insertions in productive TCRs were reported among donors in an Asian-associated ancestry cluster than the approximately 670-donor mean. HLA typing was unavailable for some donors at each locus, so association tests used only the typed subset. A later analysis reported that several top co-occurrence clusters appeared linked to parvovirus B19, influenza, CMV and Epstein-Barr virus. In a later analysis, HLA-associated TCR beta chains were found to be more clonally expanded and to have lower generation probabilities than equally common non-associated chains. At a false discovery rate of 0.05, a later analysis linked 15,000 to 20,000 TCR beta sequences to specific HLA alleles. While some public TCRs were present in many individuals, most TCR sequences turned up only very rarely across donors. The sequencing pipeline was judged likely to have produced a cluster of highly shared sequence variants as a technical artifact. In vitro tests confirmed that three of the cytomegalovirus-associated TCR beta chains recognize cytomegalovirus antigens. The presence/absence analyses assumed that sequencing depth was roughly uniform across donors, and that assumption may not be true. Some IMGT-functional V segments, including TRBV6-2 and TRBV6-3, could not be distinguished by the 87-base-pair reads and were therefore excluded. An earlier analysis of 587 of the donors showed that most TCR beta V segments appeared in productive rearrangements either about 87% or about 30% of the time, which broadly matched IMGT annotations.

The cohort consisted of 650 to 700 healthy bone marrow donors. At the time of sampling, all cohort members were nominally healthy, though unrecorded immune exposures were likely present. The donor tested CMV seronegative, placing the donor among the approximately 360 seronegative members of the cohort. A peripheral blood sample was provided by each donor, and peripheral blood mononuclear cells were used for TCR beta sequencing. The Qiagen DNeasy Blood Extraction Kit was used to extract genomic DNA from the blood cell samples. Material for sequencing was PBMCs. Rearrangement joined TRBV30 to TRBJ1-5; 10 bases in between match TRBD1. The clonotype comes from a boy younger than 10 in good health and CMV-seronegative. The DNA sequence is as follows: TGTGCCTGGTCGACAGGGGGCGGTCAGCCCCAGCATTTT. Translation gives CAWSTGGGQPQHF.